This record covers a single T cell receptor beta chain. The antigen remains unidentified. CDR1 MGHRA and CDR2 YSYEKL come from the germline V gene. The CDR3 has 15 amino acids. Trimming left V 4 bases short and J 7 bases short, with 16 bases between. The source of the sample is a study of cytomegalovirus exposure and HLA in healthy donors. Study as a whole: In an early release, HLA-typed donors contributed some 82 million unique TCR sequences. Researchers found that about four fifths of over 350 genotyped donors fell within the Caucasian-associated ancestry cluster.

PCR used 60 Vbeta primers and 13 Jbeta primers. Profiling relied on immunoSEQ multiplex PCR, and the TCRdb table lists in-frame clones only, not all of them. The data show about 160,000 clones, and the top ten clones hold 1% to 1.5%. Findings and caveats of the study: One variant, a missense change in DCLRE1C, was linked in a later analysis to TCR beta V- and J-gene trimming. Within a later analysis, the majority of CMV-associated TCR beta chains appeared HLA-restricted.

The J gene is TRBJ1-4, the V gene TRBV4-1; the D gene is possibly TRBD1 (6 bases). This clonotype was obtained from a woman aged 55-75 years in good health and CMV-seronegative. What was sequenced was PBMCs. CDR3: CASSLTGFGGEKLFF. CDR3 nucleotide sequence: TGCGCCAGCAGCCTTACAGGGTTTGGTGGTGAAAAACTGTTTTTT.